This passage covers 21 T cell receptor beta chains from one sample sequenced in a study of identical twins. TCRdb reprocessed the 5' RACE reads with MiXCR, giving one entry per CDR3 protein. The sample has 600,000 to 850,000 distinct CDR3 sequences; about 18% are singletons. These records were also assigned to another study, of T cells expressing NK-cell markers.

The sample was PBMCs. The receptors stem from a woman in her late teens or twenties in good health.

This clonotype was counted a few times. This sequence joins TRBV2 and TRBJ2-3, with D tentatively TRBD2 (6 bases). V gave up 5 bases and J gave up 2 bases, with 11 bases separating them. Per the germline V gene, CDR1 is SNHLY and CDR2 is FYNNEI. The CDR3 loop spans 14 amino acids. This CDR3 reads CASSRGNPTDTQYF. CDR3 in DNA: TGTGCCAGCAGTCGGGGGAACCCCACAGATACGCAGTATTTT.

The chain is built from TRBV29-1 and TRBJ1-1, with a weak D call TRBD1 (5 bases). Germline lookup yields CDR1 SQVTM and CDR2 ANQGSEA. This CDR3 is built from 12 residues. V was pared by 5 bases and J by 4 bases, with 11 bases between. CDR3 sequence (DNA): TGCAGCGTTTGGTCGGGGGGCACTGAAGCTTTCTTT. This encodes CSVWSGGTEAFF.

This chain uses TRBV23-1 with TRBJ1-5; D is ambiguous. TRBV23-1 is an ORF, with its function uncertain. This CDR3 has 12 amino acids. The V gene lost 6 bases and the J gene lost 6 bases, with 9 bases spanning the gap. CDR3 sequence (DNA): TGCGCCAGCAGCTTAGGTATTCAGCCCCAGCATTTT. Translating gives CASSLGIQPQHF.

The gene calls are TRBV5-1 and TRBJ2-7; D is unclear. This CDR3 region has 13 residues. V was cut by 0 bases and J by 7 bases, with 11 bases left in between. Germline V gene sequence: CDR1 SGHRS, CDR2 YFSETQ. The CDR3 protein is CASSLGIHGEQYF. In nucleotides, the CDR3 is TGCGCCAGCAGCTTGGGAATCCATGGGGAGCAGTACTTC. The whole variable domain, remainder taken from reference TRBV5-1 and TRBJ2-7, is KAGVTQTPRYLIKTRGQQVTLSCSPISGHRSVSWYQQTPGQGLQFLFEYFSETQRNKGNFPGRFSGRQFSNSRSEMNVSTLELGDSALYLCASSLGIHGEQYFGPGTRLTVT.

This clonotype was seen more than once but under ten times. The chain uses TRBV20-1 and TRBJ2-4; maybe TRBD2 (5 bases). V was cut by 6 bases and J by 1 base, with 16 bases left in between. The CDR3 is 15 residues long. CDR1 DFQATT and CDR2 SNEGSKA come from the germline V gene (reference sequence). This CDR3 is CSATTHGVAKNIQYF. Here the CDR3 DNA reads TGCAGTGCCACCACCCACGGGGTGGCCAAAAACATTCAGTACTTC.

This clonotype was detected only a few times. The V and J genes are TRBV20-1 and TRBJ2-1; 7 bases agree with TRBD2. Per the germline V gene, CDR1 is DFQATT and CDR2 is SNEGSKA (reference sequence). V shed 3 bases and J 6 bases; nucleotides not matched to a gene: 8. There are 14 residues in the CDR3. The CDR3 loop reads CSASRTGGSNEQFF. CDR3 nucleotides: TGCAGTGCTAGCAGAACGGGAGGATCCAATGAGCAGTTCTTC.

This clonotype occurred many times. The V and J genes are TRBV7-3 and TRBJ1-1; D perhaps matches TRBD1 (5 bases). The germline V and J ends were trimmed by 5 bases and 5 bases, with 15 bases remaining between them. This CDR3 has 14 residues. Germline CDR1 is SGHTA and CDR2 is FQGTGA. The DNA for the CDR3 is TGTGCCAGCAGCCTAAACGGGGGATATACTGAAGCTTTCTTT. Amino acids: CASSLNGGYTEAFF.

The V and J genes are TRBV10-3 and TRBJ2-1; D is uncertain. The CDR3 runs to 11 residues. V lost 4 bases to trimming and J lost 7 bases, with 5 bases between them. Per germline, CDR1 ENHRY and CDR2 SYGVKD. CDR3 amino acids: CAISGLNEQFF. As DNA, the CDR3 is TGTGCCATCAGTGGGTTGAATGAGCAGTTCTTC.

This clonotype was counted ten times or more. V usage is TRBV6-5 and J usage is TRBJ1-5; TRBD1 is a possible D gene (5 bases). CDR1 and CDR2 (germline): MNHEY, SVGAGI. V was clipped by 2 bases and J by 5 bases, with 16 bases between them. CDR3 size: 16 residues. This CDR3 is CASSYLHGGGDQPQHF. DNA of the CDR3: TGTGCCAGCAGTTACCTCCACGGGGGGGGTGATCAGCCCCAGCATTTT.

Only a few counts were recorded for this clonotype. The chain joins TRBV7-9 to TRBJ2-1, with a tentative D call TRBD2 (6 bases). V gave up 10 bases and J gave up 4 bases, with 14 bases separating them. CDR3 size: 13 residues. CDR1 and CDR2 (germline): SEHNR, FQNEAQ (reference sequence). CDR3 nucleotides: TGTGCCATACTCGGGGGAACTTACAATGAGCAGTTCTTC. It is translated as CAILGGTYNEQFF.

In this sample, this clonotype turned up a few times. The rearrangement uses TRBV10-3 and TRBJ1-2; 8 nucleotides agree with TRBD1. V lost 3 bases, J lost 3 bases, and 18 bases stayed unmatched. The CDR3 has 19 amino acids. In germline, CDR1 is ENHRY, CDR2 SYGVKD. The CDR3 DNA is TGTGCCATCAGTGACGGGGGGACAGGACCTACAAATTCACACTATGGCTACACCTTC. It specifies CAISDGGTGPTNSHYGYTF.

In its sample, this clonotype was seen a few times. The chain links TRBV18 to TRBJ1-1; possible D gene TRBD1, 5 bases. Deletions cut 5 bases from V and 4 bases from J, with 14 bases between. Germline loops: CDR1 KGHSH, CDR2 LQKENI. The CDR3 sequence is 14 residues long. The CDR3 DNA reads as TGTGCCAGCTCAGACGATTGGCAGGGCACTGAAGCTTTCTTT. Its protein is CASSDDWQGTEAFF.

The gene calls are TRBV7-2 and TRBJ2-3, with TRBD2 matching over 11 bases. The CDR3 has 16 residues. CDR1 and CDR2 (germline): SGHTA, FQGNSA. Trimming at V came to 5 bases and at J to 4 bases, leaving 8 bases not matched to a gene. The CDR3 here is CASSPLLAGVSDTQYF. The CDR3 DNA reads as TGTGCCAGCAGCCCGTTACTAGCGGGAGTGTCAGATACGCAGTATTTT.

This sequence joins TRBV10-3 and TRBJ2-1; tentatively, D is TRBD2 (6 bases). This CDR3 is 13 amino acids long. V was shortened by 7 bases and J by 6 bases, with 13 bases between the two germline ends. CDR1 and CDR2 (germline): ENHRY, SYGVKD. The CDR3 DNA reads as TGTGCCATCAAAGGGAGCGGGCCCAATGAGCAGTTCTTC. It translates to CAIKGSGPNEQFF.

This clonotype was seen repeatedly, ten times or more. The chain couples TRBV7-9 to TRBJ2-5; D is unclear. The germline V gene encodes CDR1 SEHNR and CDR2 FQNEAQ (reference sequence). The CDR3 runs to 14 residues. Trimming left V 3 bases short and J 4 bases short, with 12 bases between. CDR3 in amino acids: CASSFTLQRETQYF. As DNA, the CDR3 is TGTGCCAGCAGCTTCACTCTTCAGCGAGAGACCCAGTACTTC.

In its sample, this clonotype was seen a few times. This sequence joins TRBV10-3 and TRBJ2-7, with 10 bases identical to TRBD1. Germline CDR1 reads ENHRY; CDR2 reads SYGVKD. V lost 2 bases, J lost 6 bases, and 1 base stayed unmatched. The CDR3 consists of 13 residues. The CDR3 is CAISEGTGVEQYF. The CDR3 DNA is TGTGCCATCAGTGAGGGGACAGGGGTCGAGCAGTACTTC.

V and J are TRBV29-1 and TRBJ2-7; D perhaps matches TRBD2 (6 bases). Per germline, CDR1 SQVTM and CDR2 ANQGSEA. Trimming took off 7 bases at V and 1 base at J, with 14 bases between the two ends. CDR3 size: 13 residues. The DNA of the CDR3 is TGCAGCGCCATAAACGGGGGATCCTACGAGCAGTACTTC. It translates to CSAINGGSYEQYF.

J is TRBJ2-3 and V is TRBV5-1, with TRBD1 identical over 9 bases. The CDR3 contains 16 residues. With V trimmed by 4 bases and J by 0 bases, 6 bases remained unmatched. Germline lookup yields CDR1 SGHRS and CDR2 YFSETQ. CDR3 protein: CASSQDRGGSTDTQYF. CDR3 nucleotides: TGCGCCAGCAGCCAGGACAGGGGAGGGAGCACAGATACGCAGTATTTT.

The chain uses TRBV4-2 and TRBJ1-2, with 11 positions matching TRBD1. The germline V gene encodes CDR1 LGHNA and CDR2 YNFKEQ. Unmatched junction bases numbered 9, after V lost 1 base and J lost 8 bases. The CDR3 is 16 residues long. This chain's CDR3 is CASSQVQGQGAEGYTF. The DNA of the CDR3 is TGTGCCAGCAGCCAAGTTCAAGGACAGGGGGCAGAGGGCTACACCTTC.

This clonotype showed up many times. This chain links TRBV7-9 with TRBJ2-7; 8 positions match TRBD2. V shed 4 bases, J shed 5 bases, and the junction held 10 bases outside the gene matches. The V gene's germline CDR1 is SEHNR and CDR2 FQNEAQ (reference sequence). This CDR3 spans 15 amino acids. The CDR3, as DNA: TGTGCCAGCAGCTCGCTCCAAGGGACTAGAAACGAGCAGTACTTC. It codes for CASSSLQGTRNEQYF.

This clonotype was observed a few times. The rearrangement links TRBV29-1 to TRBJ1-4; a possible D gene is TRBD1 (5 bases). The V and J ends lost 4 bases and 7 bases respectively, with 10 bases between them. The CDR3 has 12 residues. CDR1 and CDR2 from the germline V gene are SQVTM and ANQGSEA. This CDR3 is CSVGDVSEKLFF. DNA of the CDR3: TGCAGCGTTGGGGACGTGTCTGAAAAACTGTTTTTT. Complete variable domain (other parts from reference TRBV29-1 and TRBJ1-4): SAVISQKPSRDICQRGTSLTIQCQVDSQVTMMFWYRQQPGQSLTLIATANQGSEATYESGFVIDKFPISRPNLTFSTLTVSNMSPEDSSIYLCSVGDVSEKLFFGSGTQLSVL.